This section outlines one TCR delta chain sequence together with its context. Its cognate antigen is unknown. The sample is drawn from a study of Vδ1+ human thymocytes. Study observations and caveats: Thymic TRG and TRD repertoires appeared highly polyclonal.

Sequences come from RNA converted to cDNA by reverse transcription. Pooled V-gene forward primers with one constant-region reverse primer generated the CDR3 amplicons by multiplex PCR. TCRdb called clones anew from the multiplex PCR reads with CATT. The table records roughly 76,000 delta-chain clones, approximately 34% of them present only once. V shed 3 bases, J shed 0 bases, and the junction held 16 bases outside the gene matches. Germline loops: CDR1 TSWWSYY, CDR2 QGS. The CDR3 consists of 20 residues. The specimen was Vdelta1+ gamma-delta thymocytes from the thymus. Noted subset: FACS-sorted CD3+ TCRalphabeta- TCRVdelta1+ TCRVdelta2- thymocytes. V usage is TRDV1 and J usage is TRDJ1; 10 bases fit TRDD3. This TCR was sampled from a boy in the first two years of life who had congenital heart surgery. CDR3 residues: CALGDYLGGGYEPYTDKLIF. CDR3 nucleotide sequence: TGTGCTCTTGGGGACTACCTGGGGGGGGGATACGAACCGTACACCGATAAACTCATCTTT.